This T cell receptor (beta chain) was identified during a study of human T cells and chemical hapten exposure. The time point here: patch test 2, 6 weeks after DPC sensitization. Treatment here: therapeutic diphenylcyclopropenone sensitization with weekly scalp DPC. TCRdb redid the calling of the RACE reads with MiXCR, one entry per CDR3 protein. The repertoire holds 95,000 or so distinct CDR3 sequences, with about an eighth as singletons. The source was whole blood, collected in connection with sensitization to the hapten diphenylcyclopropenone (DPC). The origin of this receptor is a woman aged 40 to 50 with alopecia areata. Some clones in this sample may be carry-over from other donors' samples.

The CDR3 spells CASRPGTRRNQPQHF. DNA of the CDR3: TGTGCCAGCAGGCCCGGGACACGAAGGAATCAGCCCCAGCATTTT. V usage is TRBV6-2 or TRBV6-3 and J usage is TRBJ1-5; TRBD1 might be the D (6 bases). This CDR3 is 15 amino acids long. The V gene lost 6 bases and the J gene lost 4 bases, with 16 bases spanning the gap. Looked up from germline, CDR1 is MNHEY and CDR2 is SVGEGT.